A selection of T cell receptor beta chains follows, all from one sample in a study of cytotoxic CD8 clonotypes in ibrutinib-treated CLL. The method was immunoSEQ multiplex PCR; TCRdb's version includes in-frame clones alone and lacks a portion of them. The table shows roughly 170,000 clones, with approximately 80% occurring only once. The material sequenced was PBMCs, taken after 24 months of ibrutinib treatment. The receptors stem from a human donor with chronic lymphocytic leukemia. Each CDR3 is given with its conserved first and last residue. A D gene is named only where the DNA matches it firmly. A clone size is listed for some rows: how often the clone was seen (once, few, many), or a class if it is expanded.

V	J	size	D	CDR3	DNA
TRBV7-8	TRBJ2-5	-	-	CASSSVDYQETQYF	TGTGCCAGCAGCTCGGTGGACTACCAAGAGACCCAGTACTTC
TRBV11-2	TRBJ2-1	-	TRBD1	CASSRTGGAYNEQFF	TGTGCCAGCAGCCGGACAGGGGGCGCTTACAATGAGCAGTTCTTC
TRBV19	TRBJ2-2	-	-	CASSMRKGVGTGELFF	TGTGCCAGTAGTATGCGAAAGGGGGTCGGCACCGGGGAGCTGTTTTTT
TRBV4-2	TRBJ1-1	-	-	CASSQESLMQAFF	TGTGCCAGCAGCCAAGAGTCCTTAATGCAAGCTTTCTTT
TRBV28	TRBJ2-1	-	TRBD2	CASSLFTSGSNGEQFF	TGTGCCAGCAGTTTATTTACTAGCGGGAGTAATGGTGAGCAGTTCTTC
TRBV5-4	TRBJ2-4	-	-	CASRGVSKNIQYF	TGTGCCAGCAGAGGGGTTTCCAAAAACATTCAGTACTTC
TRBV27	TRBJ2-7	-	TRBD1	CASSHGQGLGEQYF	TGTGCCAGCAGTCACGGACAGGGTTTGGGCGAGCAGTACTTC
TRBV6-6	TRBJ1-5	-	-	CATSLMDPGNQPQHF	TGTGCCACCTCTTTAATGGACCCAGGCAATCAGCCCCAGCATTTT
TRBV9	TRBJ2-7	-	-	CASSVVLAPYSYEQYF	TGTGCCAGCAGCGTAGTTCTAGCGCCGTACTCCTACGAGCAGTACTTC
TRBV9	TRBJ1-6	few	-	CASSVVGSGSPLHF	TGTGCCAGCAGCGTCGTTGGTTCAGGGTCACCCCTCCACTTT
TRBV5-1	TRBJ1-5	-	-	CASSLTGINQPQHF	TGCGCCAGCAGCTTGACAGGTATCAATCAGCCCCAGCATTTT
TRBV19	TRBJ1-5	-	-	CASSTGGRISNQPQHF	TGTGCCAGTAGTACCGGGGGTAGGATTAGCAATCAGCCCCAGCATTTT
TRBV19	TRBJ1-1	once	-	CASATGRTEAFF	TGTGCCAGTGCTACAGGGAGGACTGAAGCTTTCTTT
TRBV7-9	TRBJ2-1	-	-	CASSRAYGSYNEQFF	TGTGCCAGCAGCCGGGCCTACGGCTCCTACAATGAGCAGTTCTTC
TRBV7-3	TRBJ2-1	-	TRBD2	CASSLSRTSGNNEQFF	TGTGCCAGCAGCTTATCTCGGACTAGCGGAAACAATGAGCAGTTCTTC
TRBV28	TRBJ1-3	few	-	CASSQSADTFGNTIYF	TGTGCCAGCAGTCAGTCAGCCGATACGTTTGGAAACACCATATATTTT
TRBV11-2	TRBJ2-7	once	TRBD1	CASSFVYRGDEQYF	TGTGCCAGCAGCTTTGTGTACAGGGGCGACGAGCAGTACTTC
TRBV14	TRBJ2-3	-	TRBD2	CASSPRTSGRTDTQYF	TGTGCCAGCAGCCCGCGGACTAGCGGGAGAACAGATACGCAGTATTTT